This T cell receptor beta chain is from a study of CD8+CD57+ T cells in acquired aplastic anemia. The overall study: Mean yield of DNA from sorted CD4+ and CD8+ cells was around 3 ug.

It was genomic DNA that served as the template for profiling TCR beta VDJ and CDR3. TCRdb reprocessed the reads via MiXCR and lists one record per CDR3 protein. The data contain some 140,000 distinct CDR3 sequences, about 52% of them singletons. An expansion of CD8+CD57+ cells by flow cytometry had been shown in patients chosen for sequencing. Among the patients, none had received any therapy at the time of blood sampling. Germline V gene lookup returns CDR1 SGHVS and CDR2 FQNEAQ. J gave up 2 bases and V 5 bases, and 9 bases lay outside the gene matches. The CDR3 runs 16 residues. This clonotype was recorded many times.

This receptor was obtained from a human donor with aplastic anemia. Source material: sorted CD4+, CD8+, or CD8+CD57+ T cells (not recorded which) from PBMCs. V is TRBV7-8 and J is TRBJ2-7; TRBD2 agrees at 10 bases. CDR3 sequence (DNA): TGTGCCAGCAGCCCAACGCCGGGACTAGCGCCCTACGAGCAGTACTTC. It encodes CASSPTPGLAPYEQYF. Supplemented by reference TRBV7-8 and TRBJ2-7, the full variable domain reads GAGVSQSPRYKVAKRGQDVALRCDPISGHVSLFWYQQALGQGPEFLTYFQNEAQLDKSGLPSDRFFAERPEGSVSTLKIQRTQQEDSAVYLCASSPTPGLAPYEQYFGPGTRLTVT.